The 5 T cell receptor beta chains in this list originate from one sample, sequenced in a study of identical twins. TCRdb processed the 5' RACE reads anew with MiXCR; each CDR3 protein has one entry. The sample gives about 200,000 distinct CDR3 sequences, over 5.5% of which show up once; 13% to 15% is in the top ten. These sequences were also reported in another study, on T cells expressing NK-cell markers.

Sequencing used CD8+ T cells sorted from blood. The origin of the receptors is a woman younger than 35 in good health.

As DNA, the CDR3 is TGTGCCAGCAGTGTCAGGGGCGGGGAGCTGTTTTTT. Its translation is CASSVRGGELFF. The rearrangement links TRBV2 to TRBJ2-2, with D possibly matching TRBD1 (6 bases). With 4 bases removed from V and 7 bases from J, the gap between germline ends came to 7 bases. This CDR3 is built from 12 residues. In germline, CDR1 is SNHLY, CDR2 FYNNEI.

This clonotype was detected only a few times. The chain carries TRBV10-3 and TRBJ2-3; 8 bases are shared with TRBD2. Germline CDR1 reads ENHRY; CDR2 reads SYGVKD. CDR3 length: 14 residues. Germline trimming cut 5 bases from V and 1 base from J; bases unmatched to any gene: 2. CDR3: CAISQTSGTDTQYF. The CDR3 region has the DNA TGTGCCATCAGTCAGACTAGCGGCACAGATACGCAGTATTTT.

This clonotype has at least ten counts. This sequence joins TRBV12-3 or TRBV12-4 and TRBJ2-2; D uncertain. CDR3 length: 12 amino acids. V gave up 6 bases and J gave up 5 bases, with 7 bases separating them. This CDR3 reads CASRAPTGELFF. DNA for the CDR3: TGTGCCAGCAGGGCCCCGACCGGGGAGCTGTTTTTT.

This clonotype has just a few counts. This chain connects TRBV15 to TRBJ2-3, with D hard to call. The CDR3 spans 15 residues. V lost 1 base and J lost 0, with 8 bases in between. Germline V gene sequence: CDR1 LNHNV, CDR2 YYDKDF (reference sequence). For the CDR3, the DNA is TGTGCCACCAGCAGAGGAGTTTTTAGCACAGATACGCAGTATTTT. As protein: CATSRGVFSTDTQYF.

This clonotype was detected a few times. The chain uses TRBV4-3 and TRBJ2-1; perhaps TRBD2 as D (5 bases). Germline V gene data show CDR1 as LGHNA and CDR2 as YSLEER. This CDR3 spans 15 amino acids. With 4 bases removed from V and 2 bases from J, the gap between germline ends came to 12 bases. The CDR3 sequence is CASSLGGYTYNEQFF. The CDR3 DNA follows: TGCGCCAGCAGCCTGGGCGGGTATACCTACAATGAGCAGTTCTTC.